A single sample gave rise to the 6 T cell receptor beta chains below, sequenced in a study of CD8+ T cells in alopecia areata. The sequencing template was cDNA reverse transcribed from extracted RNA. TCRdb's copy holds only in-frame clones and misses some; the assay was immunoSEQ multiplex PCR. Among 98,000 or so clones listed, approximately 63% were seen once. The sequencing sample was made of CD8+ T cells sorted from blood. The receptors originated from a human donor in good health.

This clone was seen a few times. The chain employs TRBV29-1 and TRBJ1-1; tentative D call: TRBD1 (6 bases). Germline CDR1 SQVTM, CDR2 ANQGSEA. This CDR3 region has 14 residues. V lost 6 bases and J lost 11, with 25 bases in between. CDR3 sequence: CSVRGTGVLGPAFF. Here the CDR3 DNA reads TGCAGCGTGAGGGGGACCGGGGTTCTCGGGCCGGCTTTCTTT.

This clone was counted only a few times. The chain recombines TRBV29-1 with TRBJ1-2; TRBD1 might be the D (5 bases). This CDR3 has 10 residues. V lost 7 bases and J 7 bases, leaving 10 bases between the germline ends. Germline V gene sequence: CDR1 SQVTM, CDR2 ANQGSEA. The CDR3 spells CSAHGAGYTF. The DNA of the CDR3 is TGCAGCGCCCACGGGGCTGGCTACACCTTC.

This clone was detected only once. The genes are TRBV6-5 and TRBJ2-6; no reliable D call. The CDR3 runs 14 residues. Trimming cost V 5 bases and J 0 bases, with 5 bases left between them. CDR1 and CDR2 from the germline V gene are MNHEY and SVGAGI. This CDR3 is CASSPFSGANVLTF. In DNA form, the CDR3 reads TGTGCCAGCAGTCCTTTCTCTGGGGCCAACGTCCTGACTTTC.

V is TRBV4-3 and J is TRBJ1-5; 7 bases are a match to TRBD1. This CDR3 region has 17 residues. CDR1 LGHNA and CDR2 YSLEER come from the germline V gene. The V gene end was trimmed by 1 base and the J gene end by 2 bases; junction bases not matched to a gene: 8. CDR3 protein: CASSQASTGWRNQPQHF. The CDR3 bases are TGCGCCAGCAGCCAAGCATCGACAGGGTGGCGCAATCAGCCCCAGCATTTT.

The V gene is TRBV10-2, the J gene TRBJ2-7; D gene uncertain. Deletions cut 2 bases from V and 1 base from J, with 9 bases between. The germline CDR1 and CDR2 sequences are WSHSY and SAAADI. CDR3 length: 14 residues. The CDR3 protein is CASSEDLQSYEQYF. For the CDR3, the DNA is TGCGCCAGCAGTGAGGATCTTCAATCCTACGAGCAGTACTTC.

The genes are TRBV13 and TRBJ2-3, with TRBD2 matching 8 bases. Germline values: CDR1 PRHDT, CDR2 FYEKMQ (reference sequence). The J segment lost 1 base and the V segment lost 0 bases, leaving 6 bases of the junction unmatched. There are 17 residues in the CDR3. The CDR3 here is CASSLGLAGGGTDTQYF. The CDR3 coding sequence is TGTGCCAGCAGCTTAGGCCTAGCGGGCGGGGGCACAGATACGCAGTATTTT. Variable domain in full (rest from reference TRBV13 and TRBJ2-3): AAGVIQSPRHLIKEKRETATLKCYPIPRHDTVYWYQQGPGQDPQFLISFYEKMQSDKGSIPDRFSAQQFSDYHSELNMSSLELGDSALYFCASSLGLAGGGTDTQYFGPGTRLTVL.